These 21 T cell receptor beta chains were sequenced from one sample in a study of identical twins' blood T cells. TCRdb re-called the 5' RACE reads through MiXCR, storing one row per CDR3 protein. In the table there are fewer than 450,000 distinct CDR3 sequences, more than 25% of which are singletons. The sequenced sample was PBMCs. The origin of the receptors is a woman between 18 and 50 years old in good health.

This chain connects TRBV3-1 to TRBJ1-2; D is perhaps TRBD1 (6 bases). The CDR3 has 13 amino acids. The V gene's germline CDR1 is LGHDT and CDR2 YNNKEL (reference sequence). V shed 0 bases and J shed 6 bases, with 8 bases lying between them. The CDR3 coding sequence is TGTGCCAGCAGCCAAGACAGGGGTCATGGCTACACCTTC. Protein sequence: CASSQDRGHGYTF. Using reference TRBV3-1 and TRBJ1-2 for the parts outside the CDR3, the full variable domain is DTAVSQTPKYLVTQMGNDKSIKCEQNLGHDTMYWYKQDSKKFLKIMFSYNNKELIINETVPNRFSPKSPDKAHLNLHINSLELGDSAVYFCASSQDRGHGYTFGSGTRLTVV.

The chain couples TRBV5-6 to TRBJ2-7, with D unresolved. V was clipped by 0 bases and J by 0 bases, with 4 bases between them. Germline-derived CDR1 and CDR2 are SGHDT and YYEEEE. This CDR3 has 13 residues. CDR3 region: CASSLGHSYEQYF. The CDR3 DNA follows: TGTGCCAGCAGCTTGGGACACTCCTACGAGCAGTACTTC.

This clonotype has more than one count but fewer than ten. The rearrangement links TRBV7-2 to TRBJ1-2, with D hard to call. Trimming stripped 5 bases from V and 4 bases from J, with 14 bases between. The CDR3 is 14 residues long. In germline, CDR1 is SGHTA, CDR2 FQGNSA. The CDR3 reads CASSPIDGAYGYTF. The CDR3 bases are TGTGCCAGCAGCCCTATCGATGGCGCCTATGGCTACACCTTC.

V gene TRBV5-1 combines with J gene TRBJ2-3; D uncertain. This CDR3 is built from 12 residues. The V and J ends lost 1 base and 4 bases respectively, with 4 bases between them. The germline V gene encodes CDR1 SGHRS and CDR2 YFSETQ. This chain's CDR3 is CASSLSSDTQYF. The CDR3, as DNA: TGCGCCAGCAGCTTGTCTTCAGATACGCAGTATTTT.

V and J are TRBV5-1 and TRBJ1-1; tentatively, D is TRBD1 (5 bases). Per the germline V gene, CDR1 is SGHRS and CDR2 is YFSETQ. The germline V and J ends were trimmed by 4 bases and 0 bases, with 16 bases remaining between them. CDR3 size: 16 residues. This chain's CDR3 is CASSPGTLSMNTEAFF. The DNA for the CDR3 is TGCGCCAGCAGCCCGGGGACCCTTTCCATGAACACTGAAGCTTTCTTT.

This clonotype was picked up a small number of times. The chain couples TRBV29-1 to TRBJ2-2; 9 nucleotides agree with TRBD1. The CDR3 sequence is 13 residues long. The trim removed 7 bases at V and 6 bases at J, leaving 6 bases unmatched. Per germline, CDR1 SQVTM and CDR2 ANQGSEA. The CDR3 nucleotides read TGCAGCGCCTACAGGGGGCAGGCCGGGGAGCTGTTTTTT. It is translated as CSAYRGQAGELFF.

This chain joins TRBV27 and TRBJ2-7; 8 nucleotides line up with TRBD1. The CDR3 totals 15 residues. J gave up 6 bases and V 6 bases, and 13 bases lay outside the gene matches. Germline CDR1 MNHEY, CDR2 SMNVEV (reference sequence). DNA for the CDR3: TGTGCCAGCAGCCAAATCGGACAGGGAATAGGCGAGCAGTACTTC. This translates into CASSQIGQGIGEQYF.

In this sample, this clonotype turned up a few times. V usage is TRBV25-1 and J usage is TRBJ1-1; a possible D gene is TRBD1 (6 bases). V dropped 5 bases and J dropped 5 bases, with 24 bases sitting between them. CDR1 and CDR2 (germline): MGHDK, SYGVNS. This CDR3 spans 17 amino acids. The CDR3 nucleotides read TGTGCCAGCAGTCCCCGGGGGGCAGGGTGGTTATGGACTGAAGCTTTCTTT. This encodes CASSPRGAGWLWTEAFF.

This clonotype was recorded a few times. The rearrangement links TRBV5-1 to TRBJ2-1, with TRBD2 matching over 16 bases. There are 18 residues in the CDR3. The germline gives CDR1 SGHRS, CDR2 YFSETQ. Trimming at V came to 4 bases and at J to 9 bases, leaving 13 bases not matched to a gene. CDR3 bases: TGCGCCAGCAGCCCGGGACTAGCGGGAGGGTCACCGGATGTTGAGCAGTTCTTC. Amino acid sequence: CASSPGLAGGSPDVEQFF.

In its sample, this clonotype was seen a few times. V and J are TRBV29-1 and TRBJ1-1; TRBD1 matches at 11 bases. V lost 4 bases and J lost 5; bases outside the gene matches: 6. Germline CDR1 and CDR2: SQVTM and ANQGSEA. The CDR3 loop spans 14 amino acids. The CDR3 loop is CSVARDRGWTEAFF. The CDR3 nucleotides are TGCAGCGTTGCCCGGGACAGGGGGTGGACTGAAGCTTTCTTT. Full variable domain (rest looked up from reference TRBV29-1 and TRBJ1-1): SAVISQKPSRDICQRGTSLTIQCQVDSQVTMMFWYRQQPGQSLTLIATANQGSEATYESGFVIDKFPISRPNLTFSTLTVSNMSPEDSSIYLCSVARDRGWTEAFFGQGTRLTVV.

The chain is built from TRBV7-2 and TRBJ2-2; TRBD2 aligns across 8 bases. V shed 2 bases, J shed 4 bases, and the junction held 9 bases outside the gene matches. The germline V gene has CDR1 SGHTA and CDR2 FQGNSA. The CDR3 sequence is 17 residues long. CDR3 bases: TGTGCCAGCAGCTTACGGACTAGCATGGTTTTCACCGGGGAGCTGTTTTTT. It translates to CASSLRTSMVFTGELFF.

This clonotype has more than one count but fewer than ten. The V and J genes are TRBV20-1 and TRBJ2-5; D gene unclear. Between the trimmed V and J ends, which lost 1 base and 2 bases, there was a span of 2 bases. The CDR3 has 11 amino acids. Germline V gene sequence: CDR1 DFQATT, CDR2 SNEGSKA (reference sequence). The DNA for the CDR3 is TGCAGTGCTAGAGCTCAAGAGACCCAGTACTTC. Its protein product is CSARAQETQYF.

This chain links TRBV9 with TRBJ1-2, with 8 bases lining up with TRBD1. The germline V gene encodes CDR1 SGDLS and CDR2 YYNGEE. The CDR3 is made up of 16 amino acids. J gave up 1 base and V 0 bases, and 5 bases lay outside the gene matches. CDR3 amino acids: CASSVGTGSHNYGYTF. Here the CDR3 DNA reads TGTGCCAGCAGCGTAGGGACAGGGAGCCATAACTATGGCTACACCTTC.

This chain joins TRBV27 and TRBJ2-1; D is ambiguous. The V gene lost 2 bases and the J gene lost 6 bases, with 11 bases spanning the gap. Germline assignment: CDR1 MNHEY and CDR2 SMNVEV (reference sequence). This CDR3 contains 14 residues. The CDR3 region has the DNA TGTGCCAGCAGTTTAGTGACTGTACCCAATGAGCAGTTCTTC. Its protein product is CASSLVTVPNEQFF.

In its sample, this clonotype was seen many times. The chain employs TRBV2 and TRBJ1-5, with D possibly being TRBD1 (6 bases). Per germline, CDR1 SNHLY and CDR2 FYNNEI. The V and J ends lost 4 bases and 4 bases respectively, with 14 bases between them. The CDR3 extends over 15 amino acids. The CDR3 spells CASSAGTFRNQPQHF. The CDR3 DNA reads TGTGCCAGCAGTGCTGGGACATTCCGTAATCAGCCCCAGCATTTT.

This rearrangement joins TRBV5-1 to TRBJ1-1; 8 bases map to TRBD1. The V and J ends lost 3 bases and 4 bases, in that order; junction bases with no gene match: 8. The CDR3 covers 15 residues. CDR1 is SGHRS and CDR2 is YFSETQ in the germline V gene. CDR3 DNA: TGCGCCAGCAGCTGGAAAGTACAGGGGGGCACTGAAGCTTTCTTT. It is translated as CASSWKVQGGTEAFF.

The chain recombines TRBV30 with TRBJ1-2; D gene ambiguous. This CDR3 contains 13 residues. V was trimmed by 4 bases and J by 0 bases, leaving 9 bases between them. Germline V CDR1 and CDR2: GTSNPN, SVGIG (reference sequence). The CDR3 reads CAWTANPNYGYTF. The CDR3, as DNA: TGTGCCTGGACAGCGAATCCTAACTATGGCTACACCTTC.

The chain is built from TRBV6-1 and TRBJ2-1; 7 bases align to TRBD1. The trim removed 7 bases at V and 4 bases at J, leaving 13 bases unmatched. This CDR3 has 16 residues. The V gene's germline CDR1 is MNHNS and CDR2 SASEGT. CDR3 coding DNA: TGTGCCAGCACCGACCCCGGGACAGTAGAATACAATGAGCAGTTCTTC. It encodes CASTDPGTVEYNEQFF.

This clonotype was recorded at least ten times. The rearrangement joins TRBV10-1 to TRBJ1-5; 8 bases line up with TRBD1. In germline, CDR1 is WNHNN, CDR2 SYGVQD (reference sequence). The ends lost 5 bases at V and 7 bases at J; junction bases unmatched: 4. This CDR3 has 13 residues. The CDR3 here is CASSRGTGQPQHF. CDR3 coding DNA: TGCGCCAGCAGTCGTGGGACAGGCCAGCCCCAGCATTTT.

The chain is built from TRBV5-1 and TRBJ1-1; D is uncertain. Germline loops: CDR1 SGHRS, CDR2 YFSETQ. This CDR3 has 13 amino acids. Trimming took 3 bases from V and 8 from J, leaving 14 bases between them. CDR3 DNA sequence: TGCGCCAGCAGCTCCGTCCGAAATTTGGAAGCTTTCTTT. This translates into CASSSVRNLEAFF.

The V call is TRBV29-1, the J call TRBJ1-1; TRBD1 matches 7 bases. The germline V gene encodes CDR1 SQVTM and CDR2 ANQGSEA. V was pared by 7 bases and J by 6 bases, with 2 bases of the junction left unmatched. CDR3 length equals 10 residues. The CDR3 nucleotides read TGCAGCGCAGGACAGGCTGAAGCTTTCTTT. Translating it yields CSAGQAEAFF.